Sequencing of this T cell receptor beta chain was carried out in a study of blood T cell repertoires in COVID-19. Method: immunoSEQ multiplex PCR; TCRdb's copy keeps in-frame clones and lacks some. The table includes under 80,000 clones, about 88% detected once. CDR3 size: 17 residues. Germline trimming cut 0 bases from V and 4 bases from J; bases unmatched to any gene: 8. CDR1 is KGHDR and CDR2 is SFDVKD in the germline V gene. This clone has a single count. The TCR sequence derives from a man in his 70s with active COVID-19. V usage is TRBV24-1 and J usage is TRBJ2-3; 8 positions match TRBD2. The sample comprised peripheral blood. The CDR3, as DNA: TGTGCCACCAGTGATTTGCTACCGGGAGGGGTCGCAGATACGCAGTATTTT. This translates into CATSDLLPGGVADTQYF.